Listed here are 27 T cell receptor beta chains from one sample, sequenced in a study of T cell responses to AZD1222 COVID-19 vaccine. The protocol was immunoSEQ multiplex PCR, while the TCRdb copy is restricted to in-frame clones and leaves out a portion. The sample lists 100,000 to 150,000 clones, about 89% seen once, with 11% in the top ten. The sequencing used peripheral blood, collected on day 0 of MenACWY control vaccination. The receptors stem from an adult in good health.

The chain links TRBV12-3 or TRBV12-4 to TRBJ2-3; D uncertain. CDR3 length equals 12 residues. V was shortened by 5 bases and J by 9 bases, with 12 bases between the two germline ends. CDR3 protein: CASSPPGLTQYF. The CDR3, as DNA: TGTGCCAGCAGTCCACCGGGCCTAACGCAGTATTTT.

The chain recombines TRBV6-5 with TRBJ2-1; tentatively, D is TRBD2 (6 bases). Germline values: CDR1 MNHEY, CDR2 SVGAGI. Between the trimmed V and J ends, which lost 8 bases and 1 base, there was a span of 9 bases. The CDR3 has 13 residues. The CDR3 spells CASWSGSYNEQFF. The CDR3 nucleotides read TGTGCCAGCTGGAGCGGGTCCTACAATGAGCAGTTCTTC.

V is TRBV7-2 and J is TRBJ1-2; D is perhaps TRBD1 (5 bases). Between the trimmed V and J ends, which lost 0 bases and 4 bases, there was a span of 9 bases. Looked up from germline, CDR1 is SGHTA and CDR2 is FQGNSA. The CDR3 has 14 residues. The CDR3 DNA sequence: TGTGCCAGCAGCTTAGCGGGGGGTAGCTATGGCTACACCTTC. This sequence encodes CASSLAGGSYGYTF.

V gene TRBV6-5 combines with J gene TRBJ2-3; possibly TRBD1 for D (6 bases). Germline CDR1 reads MNHEY; CDR2 reads SVGAGI. Trimming left V 6 bases short and J 2 bases short, with 12 bases between. The length of the CDR3 is 14 residues. As DNA, the CDR3 is TGTGCCAGCAGACCCAGGGGCGACACAGATACGCAGTATTTT. It specifies CASRPRGDTDTQYF.

The sample holds one count of this clone. The rearrangement joins TRBV12-3 or TRBV12-4 to TRBJ2-7; D gene unclear. V was pared by 2 bases and J by 2 bases, with 7 bases between. The CDR3 has 13 amino acids. DNA for the CDR3: TGTGCCAGCAGTTTAAGTAGGGCCTACGAGCAGTACTTC. Amino acids: CASSLSRAYEQYF.

The chain has TRBV6-5 and TRBJ2-1; D is uncertain. The germline V gene encodes CDR1 MNHEY and CDR2 SVGAGI. The CDR3 loop spans 11 amino acids. Trimming took 0 bases from V and 12 from J, leaving 6 bases between them. The CDR3 sequence is CASSYSGRQFF. The CDR3 DNA reads as TGTGCCAGCAGTTACTCGGGTAGGCAGTTCTTC.

The chain recombines TRBV5-4 with TRBJ1-1, with 7 bases matching TRBD1. Trimming took 2 bases from V and 3 from J; bases not matched to a gene: 10. The CDR3 runs to 16 residues. CDR1 SGHNT and CDR2 YYREEE come from the germline V gene (reference sequence). The CDR3 DNA follows: TGTGCCAGCAGCTTAGGACAGGCTCACGGGTACACTGAAGCTTTCTTT. As protein: CASSLGQAHGYTEAFF.

This chain joins TRBV7-2 and TRBJ1-4; possibly TRBD1 for D (6 bases). The CDR3 consists of 15 residues. CDR1 and CDR2 from the germline V gene are SGHTA and FQGNSA. V gave up 1 base and J gave up 7 bases, with 13 bases separating them. CDR3 coding DNA: TGTGCCAGCAGCTTAGTAGCATCCAGGGGTGAAAAACTGTTTTTT. As protein: CASSLVASRGEKLFF.

The rearrangement links TRBV6-5 to TRBJ2-1; 7 nucleotides line up with TRBD1. The junction had 16 bases not matched to a gene; V was cut back by 10 bases and J by 7 bases. The germline CDR1 and CDR2 sequences are MNHEY and SVGAGI. This CDR3 has 15 amino acids. The DNA of the CDR3 is TGTGCCACTCCGAGAGGGGGCTTGGGCGGGAATGAGCAGTTCTTC. This codes for CATPRGGLGGNEQFF.

The CDR3 sequence is CASSSSTGEYGYTF. The CDR3 DNA reads as TGTGCCAGCAGCTCATCAACAGGGGAATATGGCTACACCTTC. This chain joins TRBV7-9 and TRBJ1-2, with 7 nucleotides matching TRBD1. The trim removed 4 bases at V and 5 bases at J, leaving 7 bases unmatched. The CDR3 contains 14 residues. Germline V gene lookup returns CDR1 SEHNR and CDR2 FQNEAQ (reference sequence).

This chain uses TRBV30 with TRBJ2-7; 7 bases are shared with TRBD1. Germline CDR1 and CDR2: GTSNPN and SVGIG (reference sequence). The CDR3 totals 14 residues. The V and J ends lost 4 bases and 7 bases, in that order; junction bases with no gene match: 13. CDR3 nucleotide sequence: TGTGCCTGGAAAAGGGACAGCTCGTATCGGGAGCAGTACTTC. It translates to CAWKRDSSYREQYF.

The chain joins TRBV4-3 to TRBJ1-1, with D unresolved. Per germline, CDR1 LGHNA and CDR2 YSLEER. V was clipped by 0 bases and J by 4 bases, with 18 bases between them. CDR3 size: 17 residues. CDR3 sequence: CASSQDSDTSWGTEAFF. Here the CDR3 DNA reads TGCGCCAGCAGCCAAGATAGCGACACCTCCTGGGGCACTGAAGCTTTCTTT.

The rearrangement joins TRBV12-3 or TRBV12-4 to TRBJ1-1, with TRBD1 matching over 7 bases. J was trimmed by 6 bases and V by 7 bases; bases with no gene match: 8. The CDR3 length is 13 residues. CDR3 bases: TGTGCCAGCACCGAGACAGGGAGCGCTGAAGCTTTCTTT. It yields the protein CASTETGSAEAFF.

This clone was counted a single time. The rearrangement joins TRBV10-3 to TRBJ1-6; D unresolved. This CDR3 spans 12 amino acids. With 4 bases removed from V and 9 bases from J, the gap between germline ends came to 7 bases. Germline-derived CDR1 and CDR2 are ENHRY and SYGVKD. CDR3 protein: CAISGTPSPLHF. In nucleotides, the CDR3 is TGTGCCATCAGTGGGACCCCTTCACCCCTCCACTTT.

This sequence joins TRBV28 and TRBJ1-3; D not certain. Germline lookup yields CDR1 MDHEN and CDR2 SYDVKM. The CDR3 length is 15 residues. The V and J ends lost 8 bases and 0 bases respectively, with 14 bases between them. DNA of the CDR3: TGTGCCAGCGAAAATCAGGTGTCCTCTGGAAACACCATATATTTT. Protein product: CASENQVSSGNTIYF.

V is TRBV5-6 and J is TRBJ2-1; D may be TRBD2 (5 bases). The germline V gene has CDR1 SGHDT and CDR2 YYEEEE. The CDR3 totals 15 residues. The V gene lost 2 bases and the J gene lost 1 base, with 10 bases spanning the gap. This CDR3 reads CASSLVGESYNEQFF. The DNA for the CDR3 is TGTGCCAGCAGCTTAGTGGGAGAATCCTACAATGAGCAGTTCTTC.

J is TRBJ1-2 and V is TRBV10-3, with D perhaps matching TRBD1 (6 bases). Germline V lookup: CDR1 ENHRY, CDR2 SYGVKD. The CDR3 spans 15 residues. Trimming removed 2 bases at V and 5 bases at J, with 15 bases between. This chain's CDR3 is CAISEAFGTTYGYTF. In DNA, the CDR3 is TGTGCCATCAGTGAGGCTTTTGGGACAACTTATGGCTACACCTTC.

The J gene is TRBJ1-1, the V gene TRBV29-1; 7 nucleotides line up with TRBD1. V shed 2 bases, J shed 1 base, and the junction held 13 bases outside the gene matches. The germline CDR1 and CDR2 sequences are SQVTM and ANQGSEA. The CDR3 has 17 residues. CDR3 coding DNA: TGCAGCGTTGAACATAACAGGGGTCGAAGAAGGAACACTGAAGCTTTCTTT. Amino acids: CSVEHNRGRRRNTEAFF.

The chain is built from TRBV5-5 and TRBJ2-3; no firm D call. Trimming removed 0 bases from V and 6 bases from J, with 8 bases in between. The germline gives CDR1 SGHKS, CDR2 YYEKEE (reference sequence). The CDR3 covers 13 residues. This chain's CDR3 is CASSLAGSDTQYF. CDR3 nucleotides: TGTGCCAGCAGCTTGGCCGGGTCCGATACGCAGTATTTT.

Here the CDR3 DNA reads TGTGCCAGCAGTTTAACGGGCCAAAATCAGCCCCAGCATTTT. It is translated as CASSLTGQNQPQHF. This chain connects TRBV27 to TRBJ1-5; D remains ambiguous. Trimming took off 2 bases at V and 4 bases at J, with 9 bases between the two ends. The CDR3 consists of 14 residues. Germline CDR1 is MNHEY and CDR2 is SMNVEV (reference sequence).

The chain uses TRBV27 and TRBJ2-7; D unresolved. CDR3 length: 12 residues. The V gene lost 11 bases and the J gene lost 0 bases, with 11 bases spanning the gap. Germline assignment: CDR1 MNHEY and CDR2 SMNVEV (reference sequence). CDR3 sequence: CAVVGSSYEQYF. As DNA, the CDR3 is TGTGCCGTAGTCGGAAGCTCCTACGAGCAGTACTTC.

This chain links TRBV27 with TRBJ1-1, with TRBD1 matching over 7 bases. J gave up 4 bases and V 5 bases, and 10 bases lay outside the gene matches. Germline CDR1 and CDR2: MNHEY and SMNVEV (reference sequence). This CDR3 has 15 amino acids. Here the CDR3 reads CASSPQGERGTEAFF. CDR3 coding DNA: TGTGCCAGCAGTCCTCAGGGGGAGAGGGGCACTGAAGCTTTCTTT.

This clone has a handful of counts. The DNA for the CDR3 is TGTGCCAGCAGCGTAGACGGGAGGTATGTGAATGAGCAGTTCTTC. This translates into CASSVDGRYVNEQFF. The rearrangement uses TRBV9 and TRBJ2-1; 7 bases align to TRBD2. The V segment lost 0 bases and the J segment 7 bases; nucleotides outside the gene matches: 7. CDR3 length: 15 residues. CDR1 is SGDLS, CDR2 YYNGEE, per germline.

This chain uses TRBV12-3 or TRBV12-4 with TRBJ2-3; possibly TRBD1 for D (6 bases). The CDR3 has 13 amino acids. The V gene lost 6 bases and the J gene lost 4 bases, with 11 bases spanning the gap. The CDR3 bases are TGTGCCAGCAGCGAACAGGGCGCAGATACGCAGTATTTT. Translation gives CASSEQGADTQYF.

This rearrangement joins TRBV6-2 or TRBV6-3 to TRBJ2-7; D is uncertain. Germline V gene data show CDR1 as MNHEY and CDR2 as SVGEGT. The V and J ends lost 5 bases and 2 bases respectively, with 10 bases between them. The CDR3 extends over 13 amino acids. The CDR3 region is CASSLSPTYEQYF. In DNA form, the CDR3 reads TGTGCCAGCAGTCTTAGCCCCACCTACGAGCAGTACTTC.

V and J are TRBV5-4 and TRBJ1-1; D possibly corresponds to TRBD1 (6 bases). This CDR3 is built from 14 residues. Germline V gene sequence: CDR1 SGHNT, CDR2 YYREEE (reference sequence). V shed 4 bases and J shed 5 bases, with 15 bases lying between them. The CDR3 protein is CASSAPDRTTEAFF. CDR3 DNA sequence: TGTGCCAGCAGCGCCCCCGACAGGACGACTGAAGCTTTCTTT.

The chain carries TRBV4-1 and TRBJ2-7; 7 bases are a match to TRBD2. Germline loops: CDR1 MGHRA, CDR2 YSYEKL. The CDR3 has 18 residues. V was clipped by 0 bases and J by 5 bases; unmatched bases: 16. DNA of the CDR3: TGCGCCAGCAGCCAAGATAAGGCTAGCGGTCCAGAGGACAACGAGCAGTACTTC. It encodes CASSQDKASGPEDNEQYF.